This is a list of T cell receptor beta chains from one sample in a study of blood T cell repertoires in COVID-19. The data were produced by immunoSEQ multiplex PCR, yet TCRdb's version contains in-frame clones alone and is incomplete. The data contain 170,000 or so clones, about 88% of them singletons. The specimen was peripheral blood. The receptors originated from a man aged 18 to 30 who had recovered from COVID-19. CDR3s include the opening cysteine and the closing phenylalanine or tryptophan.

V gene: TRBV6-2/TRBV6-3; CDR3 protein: CASSSGGDQETQYF
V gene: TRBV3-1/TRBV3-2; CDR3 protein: CASSAGTGGYEQYF
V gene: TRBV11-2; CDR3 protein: CASSYSFNQPQHF
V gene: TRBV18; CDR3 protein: CASSPPAGPGRGIAKNIQYF
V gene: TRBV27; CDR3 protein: CASSSPWGLTDTQYF
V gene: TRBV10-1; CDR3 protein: CASSETSGRETQYF
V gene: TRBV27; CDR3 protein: CASSLRNLGVASGYTDTQYF
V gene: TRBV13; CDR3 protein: CASSFTGGAGEKLFF
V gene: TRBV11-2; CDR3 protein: CASSPGRGLSNQPQHF
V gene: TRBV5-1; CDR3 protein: CASSRLGETQYF
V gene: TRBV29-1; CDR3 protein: CSVDSLPDTQYF
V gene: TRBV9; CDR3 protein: CASSVATVGVSSYNEQFF
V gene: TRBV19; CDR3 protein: CASSIPSVSNTGELFF
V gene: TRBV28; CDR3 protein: CASSFSRGTEAFF
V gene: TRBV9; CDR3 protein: CASSGPGLGYNEQFF
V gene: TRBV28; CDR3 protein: CASSRRDRETDTQYF
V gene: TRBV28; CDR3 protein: CASNLLTGPQHF
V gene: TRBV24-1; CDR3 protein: CATSDYGDGYGYTF
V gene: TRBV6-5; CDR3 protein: CASSLLGGDGNTIYF
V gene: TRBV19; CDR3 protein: CASRLYDGGDTEAFF
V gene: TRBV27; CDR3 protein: CASTRNLNEKLFF
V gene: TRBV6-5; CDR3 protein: CASSYRMEGSYEQYF
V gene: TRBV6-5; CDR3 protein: CASGQGGSPLHF
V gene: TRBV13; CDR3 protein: CASSSWTGNTGELFF
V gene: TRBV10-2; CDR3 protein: CASSEDSRYEQYF
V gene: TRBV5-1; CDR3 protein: CASSGGRAGNEQFF
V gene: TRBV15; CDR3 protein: CATSIGYGVGTGELFF
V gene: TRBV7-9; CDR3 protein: CASSLPKTSGSRNTGELFF
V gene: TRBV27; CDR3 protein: CASSGRGRDRNEQYF
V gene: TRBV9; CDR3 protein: CASSESQGAQYEQYF
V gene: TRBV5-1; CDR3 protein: CASSPGLDPRPDTQYF
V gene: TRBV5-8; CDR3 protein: CASSLDANYYGYTF
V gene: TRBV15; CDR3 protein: CATSRVERELNEQFF
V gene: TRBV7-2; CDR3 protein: CASSLGTKVGYTF
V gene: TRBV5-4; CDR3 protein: CASSVTGNTGELFF
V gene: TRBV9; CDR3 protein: CASSPTSGDSYEQYF
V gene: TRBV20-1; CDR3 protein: CSASQGNTEAFF
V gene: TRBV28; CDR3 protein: CASKEGAPVTGELFF
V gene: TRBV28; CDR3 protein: CASAGQSGPGELFF
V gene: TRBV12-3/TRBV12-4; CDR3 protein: CASRRGLETQYF
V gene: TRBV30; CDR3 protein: CAWSKRTVSSETQYF
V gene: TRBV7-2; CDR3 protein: CASSFRDYSYEQYF
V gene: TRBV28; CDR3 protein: CASSPGTGGKLGYTF
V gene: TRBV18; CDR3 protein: CASSPERGYGYTF
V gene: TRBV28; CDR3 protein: CASSTQGASYEQYF
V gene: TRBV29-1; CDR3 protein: CSVSVRGLNQPQHF
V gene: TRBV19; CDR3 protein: CATSTGNGDTQYF
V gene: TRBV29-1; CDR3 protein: CSVIQGSSSYNEQFF
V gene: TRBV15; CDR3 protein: CATSRDRGTGVNYGYTF
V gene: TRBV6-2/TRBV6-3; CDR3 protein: CASSWSRDYEQYF
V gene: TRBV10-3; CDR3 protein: CASNPGQGESGYTF
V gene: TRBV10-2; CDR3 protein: CATGLAGINEQYF